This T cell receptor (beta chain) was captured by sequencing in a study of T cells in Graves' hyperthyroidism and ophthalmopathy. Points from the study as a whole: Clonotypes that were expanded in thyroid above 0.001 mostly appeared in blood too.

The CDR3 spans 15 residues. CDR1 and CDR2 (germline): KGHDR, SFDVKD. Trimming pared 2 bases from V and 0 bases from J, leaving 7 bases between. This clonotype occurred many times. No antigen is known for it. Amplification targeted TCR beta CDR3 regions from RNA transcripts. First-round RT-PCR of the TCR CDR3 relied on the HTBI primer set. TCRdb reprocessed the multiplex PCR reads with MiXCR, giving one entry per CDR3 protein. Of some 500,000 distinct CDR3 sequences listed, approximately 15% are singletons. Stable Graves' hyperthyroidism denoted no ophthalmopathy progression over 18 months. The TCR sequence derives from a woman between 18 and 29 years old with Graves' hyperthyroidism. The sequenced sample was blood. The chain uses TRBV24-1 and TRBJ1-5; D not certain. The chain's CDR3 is CATSDSRDSNQPQHF. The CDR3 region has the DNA TGTGCCACCAGTGATTCACGGGATAGCAATCAGCCCCAGCATTTT.